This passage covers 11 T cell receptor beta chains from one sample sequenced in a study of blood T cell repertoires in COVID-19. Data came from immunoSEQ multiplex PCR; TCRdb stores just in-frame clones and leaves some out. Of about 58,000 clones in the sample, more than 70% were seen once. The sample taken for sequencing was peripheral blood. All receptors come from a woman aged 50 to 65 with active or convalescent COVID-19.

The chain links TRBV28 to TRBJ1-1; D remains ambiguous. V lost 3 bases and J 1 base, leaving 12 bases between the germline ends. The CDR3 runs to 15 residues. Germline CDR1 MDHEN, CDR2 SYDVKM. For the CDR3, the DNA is TGTGCCAGCAGTTTTTTTCAGGCGTCGAACACTGAAGCTTTCTTT. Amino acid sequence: CASSFFQASNTEAFF.

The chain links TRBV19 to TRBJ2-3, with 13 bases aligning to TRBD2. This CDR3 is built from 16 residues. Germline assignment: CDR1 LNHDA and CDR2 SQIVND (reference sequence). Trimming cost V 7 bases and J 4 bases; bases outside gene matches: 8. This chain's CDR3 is CASKGGLAGVPDTQYF. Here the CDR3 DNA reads TGTGCCAGTAAAGGTGGACTAGCGGGAGTGCCAGATACGCAGTATTTT.

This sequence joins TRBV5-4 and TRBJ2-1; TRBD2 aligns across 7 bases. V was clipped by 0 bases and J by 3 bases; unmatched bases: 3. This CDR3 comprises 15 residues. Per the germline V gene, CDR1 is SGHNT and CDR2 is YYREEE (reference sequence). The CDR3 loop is CASSLEAGDYNEQFF. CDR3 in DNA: TGTGCCAGCAGCTTGGAGGCGGGGGACTACAATGAGCAGTTCTTC.

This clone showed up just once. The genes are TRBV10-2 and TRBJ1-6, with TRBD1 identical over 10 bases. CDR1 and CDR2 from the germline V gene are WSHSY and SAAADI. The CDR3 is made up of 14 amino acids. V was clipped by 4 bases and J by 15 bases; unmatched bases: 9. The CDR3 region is CASSADTRTGGLHF. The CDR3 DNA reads TGCGCCAGCAGTGCTGACACCCGGACAGGGGGCCTCCACTTT.

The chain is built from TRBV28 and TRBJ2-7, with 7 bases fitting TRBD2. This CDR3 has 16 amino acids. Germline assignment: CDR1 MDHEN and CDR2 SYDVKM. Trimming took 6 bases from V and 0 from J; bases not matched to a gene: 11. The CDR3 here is CASSSRTRGSSYEQYF. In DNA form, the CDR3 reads TGTGCCAGCAGCTCCAGGACTAGGGGAAGCTCCTACGAGCAGTACTTC.

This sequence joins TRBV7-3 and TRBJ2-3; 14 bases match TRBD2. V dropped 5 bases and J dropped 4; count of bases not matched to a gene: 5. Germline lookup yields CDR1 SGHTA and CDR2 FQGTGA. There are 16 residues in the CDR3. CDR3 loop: CASSTGLAGVADTQYF. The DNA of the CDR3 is TGTGCCAGCAGCACGGGACTAGCGGGAGTTGCAGATACGCAGTATTTT.

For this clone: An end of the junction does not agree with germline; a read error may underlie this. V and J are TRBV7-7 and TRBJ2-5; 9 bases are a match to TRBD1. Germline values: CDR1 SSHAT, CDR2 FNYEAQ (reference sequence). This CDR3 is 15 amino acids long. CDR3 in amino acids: CASSSWTGEQETQYF. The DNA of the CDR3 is TGTGCTAGCAGCTCGTGGACAGGGGAACAAGAGACCCAGTACTTC.

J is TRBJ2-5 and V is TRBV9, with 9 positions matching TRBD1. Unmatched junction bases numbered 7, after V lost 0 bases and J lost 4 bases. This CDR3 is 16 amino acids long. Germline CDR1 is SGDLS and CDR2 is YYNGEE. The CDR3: CASSVVGTGNRETQYF. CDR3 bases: TGTGCCAGCAGCGTAGTGGGGACAGGGAACCGAGAGACCCAGTACTTC.

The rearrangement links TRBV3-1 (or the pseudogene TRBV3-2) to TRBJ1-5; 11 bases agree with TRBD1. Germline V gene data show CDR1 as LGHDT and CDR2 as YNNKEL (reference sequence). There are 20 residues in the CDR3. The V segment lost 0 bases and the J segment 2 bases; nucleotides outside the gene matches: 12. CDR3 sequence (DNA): TGTGCCAGCAGCCAAGATCGAGATGGGACAGGGGGTATTGGCAATCAGCCCCAGCATTTT. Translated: CASSQDRDGTGGIGNQPQHF.

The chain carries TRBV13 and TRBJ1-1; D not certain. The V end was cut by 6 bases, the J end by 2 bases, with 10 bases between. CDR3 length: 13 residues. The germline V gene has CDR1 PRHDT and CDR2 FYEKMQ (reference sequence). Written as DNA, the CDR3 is TGTGCCAGCAGTCCAATCCCCAACACTGAAGCTTTCTTT. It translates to CASSPIPNTEAFF.

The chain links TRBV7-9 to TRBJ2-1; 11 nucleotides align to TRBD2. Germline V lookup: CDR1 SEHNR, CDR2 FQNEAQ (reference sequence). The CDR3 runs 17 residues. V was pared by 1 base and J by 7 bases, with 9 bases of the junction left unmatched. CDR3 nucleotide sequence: TGTGCCAGCAGCTTAGGGACGACTAGCGGGAAAGGGAATGAGCAGTTCTTC. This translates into CASSLGTTSGKGNEQFF.